This T cell receptor beta chain emerged from a study of T-cell reconstitution after alpha-beta-depleted transplantation in children. The CDR3 loop spans 13 amino acids. Germline CDR1 reads MNHEY; CDR2 reads SMNVEV (reference sequence). Unique molecular identifiers were incorporated during preparation of the TCRbeta library. TCRdb recomputed calls from the PCR reads with MiXCR, one row per CDR3 protein. Here the sample spans approximately 630,000 distinct CDR3 sequences, roughly 14% being singletons. This clonotype came up many times. Its antigen is unidentified. Its ends do not fully match the called genes, so a read error is possible. The study's findings and limits: The origin of high day-60 TCRbeta diversity in some patients lay in surviving recipient T cells and thymic progenitors. One year post-transplant, T-cell counts and diversity were largely derived from T cells produced anew. Several hundred expanded graft clones reportedly supplied alpha-beta T cells about two months after transplant.

This clonotype was sampled from a girl under 10 years old with congenital amegakaryocytic thrombocytopenia, due to receive a stem cell transplant. The genes are TRBV27 and TRBJ2-5; D possibly corresponds to TRBD1 (6 bases). The specimen comprised PBMCs, sampled before TCRalphabeta/CD19-depleted stem cell transplant. CDR3 in amino acids: CASSLRGQGTQYF. CDR3 nucleotides: TGTGCCAGCAGTCTCCGGGGACAAGGGACCCAGTACTTC.